This entry lists 15 T cell receptor beta chains sequenced from one sample in a study of CD8 T cells in Susac syndrome. When the RNA was reverse transcribed, random hexamers were used with an input of about 0.5 to 1 ug. Using its own MiXCR run on the immunoSEQ multiplex PCR reads, TCRdb lists one record per CDR3 protein. The sample shows more than 150,000 distinct CDR3 sequences, 90% to 95% of them seen only once. Sequencing was done on a sample of CD4+ T cells from PBMCs. Every receptor here comes from a human donor in good health.

The chain recombines TRBV4-1 with TRBJ2-7, with 11 nucleotides matching TRBD2. Germline loops: CDR1 MGHRA, CDR2 YSYEKL. Trimming cost V 6 bases and J 0 bases; bases outside gene matches: 4. The CDR3 runs 15 residues. The CDR3 coding sequence is TGCGCCAGCAGTCCAACTAGCGGGAGCTCCTACGAGCAGTACTTC. It encodes CASSPTSGSSYEQYF.

The genes are TRBV20-1 and TRBJ1-1; D remains ambiguous. The CDR3 runs 13 residues. Per the germline V gene, CDR1 is DFQATT and CDR2 is SNEGSKA (reference sequence). Between the trimmed V and J ends, which lost 6 bases and 3 bases, there was a span of 14 bases. The DNA of the CDR3 is TGCAGTGCCCACGCAAATAAGGACACTGAAGCTTTCTTT. Encoded protein: CSAHANKDTEAFF.

This clonotype appeared a single time. The chain is built from TRBV2 and TRBJ1-2; the D is unclear. The V end was cut by 5 bases, the J end by 8 bases, with 9 bases between. The germline gives CDR1 SNHLY, CDR2 FYNNEI. CDR3 length: 11 residues. The CDR3 reads CASSQTWGYTF. Written as DNA, the CDR3 is TGTGCCAGCAGTCAGACGTGGGGCTACACCTTC.

CDR3 sequence: CASSQERGSGTGGVCWYGYTF. CDR3 nucleotides: TGTGCCAGCAGCCAAGAACGGGGGTCCGGGACAGGGGGCGTCTGTTGGTATGGCTACACCTTC. This rearrangement joins TRBV3-1 to TRBJ1-2, with 12 positions matching TRBD1. The CDR3 totals 21 residues. V lost 0 bases and J lost 5; bases outside the gene matches: 19. CDR1 LGHDT and CDR2 YNNKEL come from the germline V gene (reference sequence).

This sequence joins TRBV5-1 and TRBJ1-6; TRBD1 aligns across 7 bases. V was pared by 8 bases and J by 10 bases, with 9 bases of the junction left unmatched. The CDR3 extends over 13 amino acids. Germline CDR1 and CDR2: SGHRS and YFSETQ. The DNA of the CDR3 is TGCGCCAGTTCTACAGGGGAAGGATCACCCCTCCACTTT. Translating it yields CASSTGEGSPLHF.

The chain has TRBV6-5 and TRBJ1-2; D ambiguous. The CDR3 sequence is 12 residues long. CDR1 and CDR2 from the germline V gene are MNHEY and SVGAGI. Trimming took 0 bases from V and 8 from J, leaving 7 bases between them. CDR3 DNA sequence: TGTGCCAGCAGTTACTCTGGCTGGGGCTACACCTTC. It codes for CASSYSGWGYTF.

The chain employs TRBV28 and TRBJ1-2; no definite D call. V dropped 2 bases and J dropped 8 bases, with 9 bases sitting between them. Germline V gene data show CDR1 as MDHEN and CDR2 as SYDVKM. The CDR3 is 12 amino acids. DNA for the CDR3: TGTGCCAGCAGTTTAACCAGTGGGGGCTACACCTTC. Its protein product is CASSLTSGGYTF.

This chain uses TRBV7-2 with TRBJ2-1; D remains ambiguous. This CDR3 comprises 15 residues. Per germline, CDR1 SGHTA and CDR2 FQGNSA. V shed 5 bases and J shed 5 bases, with 16 bases lying between them. CDR3 sequence: CASSPVGSPNNEQFF. The DNA of the CDR3 is TGTGCCAGCAGCCCTGTTGGTAGTCCCAACAATGAGCAGTTCTTC.

The chain recombines TRBV20-1 with TRBJ2-7, with D uncertain. The CDR3 sequence is 15 residues long. Germline V CDR1 and CDR2: DFQATT, SNEGSKA (reference sequence). Trimming took 0 bases from V and 0 from J, leaving 12 bases between them. The CDR3, as DNA: TGCAGTGCTAGAGAGGGTGGACCTGCCTCCTACGAGCAGTACTTC. Amino acid sequence: CSAREGGPASYEQYF.

Here the CDR3 DNA reads TGTGCCAGCAGCTTAGTGACGGGGCCAGATACGCAGTATTTT. Its protein product is CASSLVTGPDTQYF. The chain uses TRBV5-4 and TRBJ2-3, with D perhaps being TRBD1 or TRBD2 (5 bases each). The CDR3 loop spans 14 amino acids. Germline V lookup: CDR1 SGHNT, CDR2 YYREEE (reference sequence). V dropped 2 bases and J dropped 4 bases, with 11 bases sitting between them.

The CDR3 loop is CASSLQGIGEKLFF. CDR3 bases: TGTGCCAGCAGCTTACAGGGGATTGGGGAAAAACTGTTTTTT. The chain uses TRBV7-9 and TRBJ1-4; a weak D match, TRBD1 (6 bases). The V end lost 2 bases, the J end lost 8 bases, and 12 bases lay between the germline ends. CDR1 is SEHNR and CDR2 is FQNEAQ in the germline V gene (reference sequence). The CDR3 runs to 14 residues.

The genes are TRBV20-1 and TRBJ1-2; no clear D. The V gene lost 1 base and the J gene lost 1 base, with 7 bases spanning the gap. Per the germline V gene, CDR1 is DFQATT and CDR2 is SNEGSKA (reference sequence). This CDR3 is built from 13 residues. As DNA, the CDR3 is TGCAGTGCTAGAGTGAGAAGTAACTATGGCTACACCTTC. Translation: CSARVRSNYGYTF.

This clonotype was detected only a few times. The chain combines TRBV6-2 or TRBV6-3 with TRBJ2-2; D uncertain. The CDR3 is 13 residues long. V lost 6 bases to trimming and J lost 6 bases, with 11 bases between them. From germline, CDR1 is MNHEY and CDR2 SVGEGT. As DNA, the CDR3 is TGTGCCAGCAGCCTCGCAAGCGCCGGGGAGCTGTTTTTT. It specifies CASSLASAGELFF.

This clonotype has only one observation. The J gene is TRBJ2-4, the V gene TRBV5-1; D uncertain. The V end was cut by 0 bases, the J end by 9 bases, with 16 bases between. This CDR3 has 15 residues. In germline, CDR1 is SGHRS, CDR2 YFSETQ. CDR3: CASSLAGDVIGIQYF. In nucleotides, the CDR3 is TGCGCCAGCAGCTTGGCCGGAGACGTGATCGGCATTCAGTACTTC.

The rearrangement joins TRBV14 to TRBJ2-5; D is unclear. The germline V and J ends were trimmed by 0 bases and 1 base, with 15 bases remaining between them. The CDR3 has 17 residues. In germline, CDR1 is SGHDN, CDR2 FVKESK. CDR3 amino acids: CASSQEWYGMLQETQYF. In DNA form, the CDR3 reads TGTGCCAGCAGCCAAGAATGGTACGGAATGCTCCAAGAGACCCAGTACTTC.